The rows below give T cell receptor beta chains drawn from one sample of a study of PD-1 blockade in mismatch repair-deficient tumors. Using immunoSEQ multiplex PCR, the repertoire was profiled, and TCRdb retains in-frame clones only, with some absent. The sample carries just under 65,000 clones, 88% recorded once. The sequencing here drew on peripheral blood, taken 52 weeks after starting pembrolizumab. These receptors all stem from an adult with mismatch repair-deficient cancer. Each CDR3 is given with its conserved first and last residue. The D gene is left open where the match is weak. Size values are once, few and many counts, or a class for expanded clones, and some rows have none.

TRBJ2-1 . TRBV5-8 TRBD2 CASSWKAGGPGAYNEQFF TGTGCCAGCAGCTGGAAAGCGGGAGGGCCTGGGGCCTACAATGAGCAGTTCTTC
TRBJ2-5 once TRBV27 TRBD2 CASSPLYPTSGHETQYF TGTGCCAGCAGTCCCCTCTACCCGACTAGCGGGCACGAGACCCAGTACTTC
TRBJ1-4 . TRBV7-9 TRBD1 CASSYSGTGDEKLFF TGTGCCAGCAGCTACTCCGGGACAGGGGATGAAAAACTGTTTTTT
TRBJ2-1 . TRBV10-2 TRBD2 CASSPTSGAYNEQFF TGCGCCAGCAGTCCTACTAGCGGGGCGTACAATGAGCAGTTCTTC
TRBJ2-7 . TRBV27 . CASSTNRDSYEQYF TGTGCCAGCAGTACGAACAGGGACTCCTACGAGCAGTACTTC
TRBJ2-5 . TRBV6-1 . CASSDPLMGHKETQYF TGTGCCAGCAGTGATCCCTTAATGGGCCACAAAGAGACCCAGTACTTC
TRBJ1-2 . TRBV9 . CASSVVATPNYGYTF TGTGCCAGCAGCGTAGTGGCGACACCTAACTATGGCTACACCTTC
TRBJ2-1 . TRBV7-9 TRBD2 CASSAGLAGYNEQFF TGTGCCAGCAGCGCCGGACTAGCGGGATACAATGAGCAGTTCTTC
TRBJ1-2 . TRBV27 TRBD1 CASRRQGAQWGYGYTF TGTGCCAGCAGGCGACAGGGGGCGCAATGGGGCTATGGCTACACCTTC
TRBJ2-2 . TRBV4-1 . CASSPYHGHSATGELFF TGCGCCAGCAGCCCATATCACGGCCACTCCGCCACCGGGGAGCTGTTTTTT
TRBJ2-7 . TRBV4-3 . CASREDRFTYEQYF TGCGCCAGCAGGGAAGACAGGTTTACCTACGAGCAGTACTTC
TRBJ2-7 . TRBV2 TRBD1 CASRRTGAYEQYF TGTGCCAGCAGGCGGACAGGGGCCTACGAGCAGTACTTC
TRBJ1-3 . TRBV7-2 . CASSPDRGNTIYF TGTGCCAGCAGCCCTGACAGGGGAAACACCATATATTTT
TRBJ1-5 few TRBV2 . CASSEARVYQHF TGTGCCAGCAGTGAAGCGAGAGTCTACCAGCATTTT
TRBJ2-1 once TRBV5-1 . CASSRGWDYNEQFF TGCGCCAGCAGCCGCGGTTGGGATTACAATGAGCAGTTCTTC
TRBJ2-7 . TRBV28 TRBD1 CASSRQGAYLDSYEQYF TGTGCCAGCAGTCGACAGGGGGCCTACCTCGATTCCTACGAGCAGTACTTC